This T cell receptor beta chain was sequenced for a study of T-cell memory formation after mild COVID-19. About the research overall: Largely, TCR clusters stayed within a single donor. Study-wide points: Contracting clones from day 15 to 85 had balanced CD4/CD8; later expanders favoured CD4+. That cross-reactive memory joined was suggested by some responding clones appearing in pre-infection memory.

The V gene lost 3 bases and the J gene lost 3 bases, with 16 bases spanning the gap. Germline V lookup: CDR1 SGDLS, CDR2 YYNGEE. There are 17 residues in the CDR3. A note on this clonotype: Its specificity is not known.

Using its own MiXCR run on the 5' RACE reads, TCRdb lists one record per CDR3 protein. The profile shows roughly 110,000 distinct CDR3 sequences, roughly an eighth of them singletons. This TCR was recovered from an adult woman who had mild COVID-19 (a few samples of this study predate the infection). Cell type and time point are not known. The V gene is TRBV9, the J gene TRBJ1-6; D not resolved. Sequences were obtained from PBMCs or a T cell subset sorted from them (not recorded which). Here the CDR3 DNA reads TGTGCCAGCAGCGAGTACCCCAGAAGCCGCTATAATTCACCCCTCCACTTT. It codes for CASSEYPRSRYNSPLHF.